This T cell receptor beta chain comes out of a study of CD8 T cells in Susac syndrome. CD8+ and CD4+ T cells circulating in blood were sequenced for TCR beta. All included Susac syndrome patients satisfied recently defined diagnostic criteria for definite or probable disease. The CD8+ and CD4+ T cells were isolated magnetically using a negative isolation approach, whereas the TEMRA cells were enriched by FACS. RNA totalling roughly 0.5 to 1 ug underwent reverse transcription with random hexamers. The method of amplification for TCR beta CDR3 was immunoSEQ multiplex PCR, covering 54 Vbeta and 13 Jbeta. TCRdb redid the calling of the immunoSEQ multiplex PCR reads with MiXCR, one entry per CDR3 protein. The table has more than 150,000 distinct CDR3 sequences, 90% to 97% seen once. The CDR3 runs to 17 residues. The germline V gene has CDR1 MNHNS and CDR2 SASEGT. V shed 5 bases, J shed 8 bases, and the junction held 10 bases outside the gene matches.

The sample comprised CD4+ T cells from PBMCs. The rearrangement links TRBV6-1 to TRBJ2-1; 15 bases are shared with TRBD2. The receptor's source is a human donor with Susac syndrome. This CDR3 reads CASSTLRTSGGVDEQFF. CDR3 coding DNA: TGTGCCAGCAGTACCCTGCGGACTAGCGGGGGGGTAGATGAGCAGTTCTTC.